This section outlines one TCR beta chain sequence together with its context. The antigen it recognizes is unknown. No much larger clone is present one base from it, and per-base qualities are unavailable. The data are from a study of cytomegalovirus exposure and HLA in healthy donors listed by TCRdb under 2017. In the study overall: According to an earlier analysis of a few hundred of the donors, some 180 million T cells yielded 90 million to 130 million unique TCR beta sequences and 276 Gb of sequence data. The study combined high-throughput TCR immunosequencing, statistical association of individual TCRs with disease status, and machine learning to predict cytomegalovirus infection status. Donor age, sex, ethnicity and CMV serostatus were compiled together with the repertoire data. A later genetic analysis took genome-wide SNP genotypes for about 60% of the roughly 670 donors and used that subset as a discovery cohort. Besides the first cohort of approximately 710 subjects, a separate validation cohort made up of some 110 different subjects was used. HLA typing included class I and class II loci at four-digit resolution. The T cell repertoires of 550 to 850 subjects were profiled by immunosequencing and related to cytomegalovirus serostatus. A later analysis re-examined previously published TCR beta repertoires from 500 to 700 donors and added high-resolution HLA genotyping to investigate patterns of TCR occurrence. The study was designed to test whether signatures of past pathogen exposure could be identified by cataloging public T cell receptors. Several DR-DQ haplotypes were treated as single units for association and clustering because of strong linkage in the cohort. Of the roughly 390 genotyped donors, less than 90% were placed in the genetic ancestry cluster associated with self-reported Caucasian donors. On average, roughly 250,000 unique TCR beta nucleotide sequences were sequenced per donor among 350 to 400 genotyped donors of the cohort, with roughly 18% of those sequences being non-productive. All discovery cohort repertoires had been generated on a single sequencing platform. The number of donors typed differed by locus, with roughly 620-630 for A, B, C, DRB1 and DQB1, more than 500 for DQA1, 600 to 610 for DPA1, and some 470 for DPB1. An earlier analysis of approximately 580 of the donors used high-throughput TCR beta sequencing to judge whether each TCR beta V gene segment behaved as functional or pseudogenic. In the later analysis, no new phenotypic data were used to find candidate immune exposures; instead, reliance was placed on TCR beta sequences and their occurrence across donors. Roughly 300 gigabases of sequencing data and tens of millions of unique TCR sequences were included in an early release covering 500 to 750 HLA-typed donors. The paper's findings and limits, for the study overall: A group of highly shared sequence variants was considered likely to be a technical artifact of the sequencing pipeline. In vitro tests confirmed that three of the cytomegalovirus-associated TCR beta chains recognize cytomegalovirus antigens. Most TCR sequences were observed very rarely across donors, whereas some public TCRs were present in many individuals. In a later analysis, HLA-associated TCR beta chains showed more clonal expansion and lower generation probabilities than non-associated chains that were equally common. An earlier analysis of roughly 570 of the donors showed that most TCR beta V segments appeared in productive rearrangements either about 87% or about 30% of the time, which broadly matched IMGT annotations. Assigning TCR associations to individual alleles was difficult when HLA alleles, especially DR and DQ, strongly co-occurred. In a later genetic analysis, a missense DCLRE1C variant was associated with V-gene and J-gene trimming of TCR beta chains, and the association was replicated in an independent cohort. The study listed 164 TCR beta chains as associated with cytomegalovirus. The classifier was reported to diagnose cytomegalovirus status with high specificity and sensitivity in both the original cohort and the validation cohort. Correlated functional status among segregating V segments might be attributable to linkage disequilibrium, but an unknown experimental factor could not be ruled out. The cohort was sequenced for TCR beta chains only, and without alpha or paired-chain data the features that could be detected were limited. The authors suggested that the approach could potentially be extended to other disease states and immunological phenotypes. Because counts were too low, seventeen rarely observed V segments, including chromosome 9 orphons, were excluded from the earlier analysis of roughly 580 of the donors. A later analysis found that most CMV-associated TCR beta chains appeared HLA-restricted, with HLA associations seemingly driven largely by CMV exposure. Immune exposure information for the cohort was limited to CMV serostatus. A further reported finding was that TCR beta sequences accurately predicted the HLA-A and HLA-B alleles for most subjects in the first cohort. In a later analysis, more than 15,000 TCR beta sequences were associated with specific HLA alleles at a false discovery rate of 0.05. Presence/absence analyses assumed roughly uniform sequencing depth across donors, an assumption that may not hold. A later genetic analysis reported fewer N-insertions in productive TCRs among donors in an Asian-associated ancestry cluster than the approximately 670-donor mean. According to a later analysis, parvovirus B19, influenza, CMV and Epstein-Barr virus appeared linked to several top co-occurrence clusters. The 87-base-pair reads could not distinguish some IMGT-functional V segments, including TRBV6-2 and TRBV6-3, so those segments were excluded. Because some donors lacked HLA typing at each locus, the association tests relied only on the typed subset. In a later analysis, the rate of TCR association differed among HLA loci, with DRB1 alleles having the most associated TCRs and HLA-C alleles having the fewest.

The cohort comprised some 730 healthy bone marrow donors. Cohort members were all nominally healthy when sampled, although unrecorded immune exposures were likely present. The donor was CMV seropositive and was included in the group of approximately 300 seropositive cohort members. Every donor gave a peripheral blood sample, and the peripheral blood mononuclear cells from that sample were used for TCR beta sequencing. Genomic DNA extraction from the blood cell samples was performed with the Qiagen DNeasy Blood Extraction Kit. The CDR3, from cysteine to phenylalanine, totals 12 residues. The CDR3 DNA has 36 bases and is translated from base 1. V is clipped by 1 base and J by 13 bases, and the sequence between their germline boundaries is 8 bases long. The germline V gene provides CDR1 SGHAT and CDR2 FQNNGV. The receptor library was made with the immunoSEQ multiplex PCR assay. For the multiplex PCR, a mixture combining 60 forward primers for TCR Vbeta segments and 13 reverse primers for TCR Jbeta segments was used. The CDR3 region of rearranged TCR beta genes was amplified from genomic DNA by a multiplex PCR assay. The amplified TCR beta libraries were sequenced on the Illumina HiSeq System as 87-base-pair reads. The published analysis was carried out like this. Across the 670 or so repertoires, a later analysis counted roughly 84 million unique TCR beta chains, some 11 million of which were shared by at least two donors. To remove PCR and sequencing errors, raw reads were error-corrected and collapsed into unique sequences using a nearest-neighbor algorithm that merged closely related sequences. Alignment of CDR3 sequences to IMGT reference sequences was used to assign V, D and J gene segments. Each retained sequence needed at least a six-nucleotide match to both a V gene segment and a J gene segment. Rearrangements were called productive when the CDR3 lacked stop codons and stayed in frame with V and J; all others were non-productive. Following IMGT convention, CDR3 was defined as the stretch from the second conserved V-encoded cysteine up to the conserved J-encoded phenylalanine. In an earlier analysis of around 570 of the donors, sequences lacking an unambiguous match to a single V gene segment were excluded. In an earlier analysis of 450 to 750 of the donors, a V segment was called functional when productive rearrangements were above 56.7%, and segregating when the standard deviation between donors exceeded 5%. To diagnose cytomegalovirus status from the catalog of TCR beta chain sequences, a statistical classification framework was built. In a later analysis, V and J genes were assigned by comparing TCR nucleotide sequences against IMGT/GENE-DB human TR gene sequences. A later analysis assigned CDR3 sequences and most-parsimonious VDJ recombination scenarios with the TCRdist pipeline. In a later analysis, each TCR beta chain was defined by its CDR3 amino acid sequence together with its V-gene family, and reads without a unique V-gene family were excluded. A later analysis removed 592 highly shared, low-generation-probability nucleotide sequences to deal with suspected cross-contamination and a sequencing artifact. A later analysis calculated a clonal expansion index for each public chain from normalized within-repertoire ranks of inferred template counts. In a later analysis, generation probabilities were computed with a VDJ recombination model fitted to out-of-frame rearrangements, and the resulting probabilities were checked against IGoR. Hypergeometric tests were used in a later analysis to score TCR-TCR, TCR-HLA and TCR-CMV co-occurrence, with a repertoire-size bias correction applied to the TCR pairs. A later analysis estimated false discovery rates by permuting HLA or CMV assignments 20 times. In a later analysis, co-occurring TCRs were grouped with DBSCAN, and TCRdist sequence similarity was added when clustering was performed within HLA-allele-positive subsets. For co-occurrence clustering, repertoires with fewer than 30,000 or more than 120,000 public chains were excluded, along with five or six repertoires with anomalous nucleotide sharing. Imported from immuneACCESS, the table was reduced by TCRdb to in-frame sequences with V and J called. These copies leave out some clones; in studies compared against another copy, an unresolved V gene accounts for under half, and the cause of the remainder is not known. V and J calls and clone size are as listed in that table; D and trimming were resolved from the DNA. A total of 100,000 or so clones appear in this sample, around 76% of them only once. The ten top clones hold over 3.5% of the sample.

Recombination joined TRBV11-2 with TRBJ1-6; TRBD1 might be the D gene, on 5 matching bases. The sequenced sample consisted of PBMCs. The receptor was derived from a woman aged 50 to 60 in good health and CMV-seropositive. The CDR3 region: CASSLGAGPLHF. The DNA sequence is TGTGCCAGCAGCTTAGGGGCAGGGCCCCTCCACTTT. The variable domain in full, with residues beyond the CDR3 obtained from the reference TRBV11-2 and TRBJ1-6 genes, is EAGVAQSPRYKIIEKRQSVAFWCNPISGHATLYWYQQILGQGPKLLIQFQNNGVVDDSQLPKDRFSAERLKGVDSTLKIQPAKLEDSAVYLCASSLGAGPLHFGNGTRLTVT.